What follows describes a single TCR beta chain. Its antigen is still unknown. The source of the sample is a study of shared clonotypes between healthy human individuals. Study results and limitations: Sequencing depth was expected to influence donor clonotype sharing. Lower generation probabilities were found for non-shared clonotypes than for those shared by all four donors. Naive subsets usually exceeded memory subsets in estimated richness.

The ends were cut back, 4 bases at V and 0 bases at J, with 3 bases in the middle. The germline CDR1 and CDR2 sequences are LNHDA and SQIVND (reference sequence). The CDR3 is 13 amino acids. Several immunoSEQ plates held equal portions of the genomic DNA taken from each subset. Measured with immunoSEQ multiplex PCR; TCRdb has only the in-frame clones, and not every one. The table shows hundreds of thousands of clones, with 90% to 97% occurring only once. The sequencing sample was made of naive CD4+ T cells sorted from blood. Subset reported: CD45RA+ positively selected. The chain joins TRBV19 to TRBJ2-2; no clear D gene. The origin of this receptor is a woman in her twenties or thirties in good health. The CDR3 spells CASSSSNTGELFF. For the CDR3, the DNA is TGTGCCAGTAGTAGCTCGAACACCGGGGAGCTGTTTTTT.